These 27 T cell receptor beta chains share one sample of origin, sequenced in a study of T cells in tuberculosis. Sequenced by immunoSEQ multiplex PCR; TCRdb stores in-frame clones only, minus some. This sample has about 25,000 clones, with more than 90% found just once. Sequenced input: PBMCs. The receptors shown here come from a donor aged 10-29 years with latent tuberculosis or without tuberculosis infection. Some clones in this sample may be carry-over from other donors' samples.

The rearrangement links TRBV5-6 to TRBJ1-6; 10 bases are shared with TRBD1. CDR3 length: 16 amino acids. The V gene end was trimmed by 1 base and the J gene end by 8 bases; junction bases not matched to a gene: 6. Looked up from germline, CDR1 is SGHDT and CDR2 is YYEEEE. The CDR3, as DNA: TGTGCCAGCAGCTTGAGGACAGGGGGAACGGATTCACCCCTCCACTTT. Encoded protein: CASSLRTGGTDSPLHF.

This clone was seen just once. The rearrangement uses TRBV28 and TRBJ2-4; weak D call: TRBD2 (5 bases). The CDR3 spans 16 residues. V lost 2 bases to trimming and J lost 0 bases, with 11 bases between them. CDR1 MDHEN and CDR2 SYDVKM come from the germline V gene. This CDR3 is CASSLVGVVAKNIQYF. As DNA, the CDR3 is TGTGCCAGCAGTTTAGTCGGGGTAGTAGCCAAAAACATTCAGTACTTC.

The genes are TRBV5-4 and TRBJ1-3, with D possibly matching TRBD1 (5 bases). Trimming left V 4 bases short and J 0 bases short, with 8 bases between. The CDR3 consists of 14 residues. CDR1 is SGHNT, CDR2 YYREEE, per germline (reference sequence). The CDR3 here is CASSATDSGNTIYF. CDR3 DNA: TGTGCCAGCAGCGCGACAGACTCTGGAAACACCATATATTTT.

The V call is TRBV28, the J call TRBJ1-1, with a weak D call TRBD1 (6 bases). The V gene's germline CDR1 is MDHEN and CDR2 SYDVKM. Trimming cost V 4 bases and J 0 bases, with 21 bases left between them. This CDR3 spans 18 amino acids. The CDR3 DNA sequence: TGTGCCAGCAGTTCTCCACGGACAGCCTGGATGATGAACACTGAAGCTTTCTTT. This encodes CASSSPRTAWMMNTEAFF. The full variable domain, in which reference TRBV28 and TRBJ1-1 provide the parts outside the CDR3, is DVKVTQSSRYLVKRTGEKVFLECVQDMDHENMFWYRQDPGLGLRLIYFSYDVKMKEKGDIPEGYSVSREKKERFSLILESASTNQTSMYLCASSSPRTAWMMNTEAFFGQGTRLTVV.

The chain carries TRBV5-1 and TRBJ2-7; D is undetermined. Germline CDR1 SGHRS, CDR2 YFSETQ. The CDR3 length is 14 residues. Trimming stripped 0 bases from V and 4 bases from J, with 11 bases between. DNA for the CDR3: TGCGCCAGCAGCTTGGGTGGCCGACAATACGAGCAGTACTTC. It yields the protein CASSLGGRQYEQYF.

V and J are TRBV18 and TRBJ1-2; D unclear. The V gene's germline CDR1 is KGHSH and CDR2 LQKENI. Trimming took off 0 bases at V and 8 bases at J, with 22 bases between the two ends. The CDR3 covers 17 residues. The CDR3 DNA reads TGTGCCAGCTCACCACCATTGTCCGGGATCCCTCCTTCGGGCTACACCTTC. Protein sequence: CASSPPLSGIPPSGYTF.

The CDR3 spells CASSAADDTQYF. The CDR3 nucleotides are TGTGCCAGCAGCGCAGCGGACGATACGCAGTATTTT. The chain links TRBV11-2 to TRBJ2-3; tentatively, D is TRBD2 (5 bases). Trimming took off 5 bases at V and 6 bases at J, with 9 bases between the two ends. CDR3 size: 12 residues. Per the germline V gene, CDR1 is SGHAT and CDR2 is FQNNGV.

The J gene is TRBJ1-2, the V gene TRBV5-1; D ambiguous. The CDR3 runs to 13 residues. CDR1 and CDR2 from the germline V gene are SGHRS and YFSETQ. V was pared by 4 bases and J by 3 bases, with 10 bases between. CDR3 bases: TGCGCCAGCAGCCACCTGCCGGACTATGGCTACACCTTC. Translated: CASSHLPDYGYTF.

The rearrangement joins TRBV15 to TRBJ2-1; 11 bases match TRBD1. The CDR3 covers 14 residues. Trimming at V came to 5 bases and at J to 6 bases, leaving 3 bases not matched to a gene. The germline V gene encodes CDR1 LNHNV and CDR2 YYDKDF (reference sequence). CDR3 sequence: CATSVGTGGNEQFF. Written as DNA, the CDR3 is TGTGCCACCAGCGTGGGGACAGGGGGCAATGAGCAGTTCTTC.

The J gene is TRBJ2-3, the V gene TRBV4-3; TRBD1 agrees at 8 bases. With 2 bases clipped from V and 4 bases from J, the junction kept 11 bases outside the gene matches. The germline CDR1 and CDR2 sequences are LGHNA and YSLEER. CDR3 size: 17 residues. The CDR3 loop reads CASSQRRDRGRADTQYF. Here the CDR3 DNA reads TGCGCCAGCAGCCAACGGAGAGACAGGGGAAGGGCAGATACGCAGTATTTT.

The V and J genes are TRBV29-1 and TRBJ1-1; D call uncertain. CDR3 length equals 10 residues. From germline, CDR1 is SQVTM and CDR2 ANQGSEA. V lost 7 bases and J 2 bases, leaving 5 bases between the germline ends. The CDR3 DNA reads TGCAGCGGACTTAACACTGAAGCTTTCTTT. Protein: CSGLNTEAFF.

V gene TRBV5-4 combines with J gene TRBJ2-7, with 8 bases aligning to TRBD1. This CDR3 region has 15 residues. V lost 4 bases to trimming and J lost 0 bases; unmatched junction nucleotides: 6. Germline-derived CDR1 and CDR2 are SGHNT and YYREEE (reference sequence). The CDR3: CASSGDRGSSYEQYF. The CDR3 nucleotides are TGTGCCAGCAGCGGAGACAGGGGAAGCTCCTACGAGCAGTACTTC.

The V call is TRBV5-4, the J call TRBJ2-3; TRBD2 matches 8 bases. The J segment lost 4 bases and the V segment lost 0 bases, leaving 13 bases of the junction unmatched. CDR3 length: 18 residues. CDR1 SGHNT and CDR2 YYREEE come from the germline V gene (reference sequence). Here the CDR3 reads CASSLGGGRSIFPDTQYF. For the CDR3, the DNA is TGTGCCAGCAGCTTGGGTGGCGGGAGGAGCATATTCCCAGATACGCAGTATTTT.

V gene TRBV7-3 combines with J gene TRBJ2-1; D may be TRBD1 (6 bases). Germline assignment: CDR1 SGHTA and CDR2 FQGTGA. CDR3 length equals 15 residues. Between the trimmed V and J ends, which lost 5 bases and 10 bases, there was a span of 21 bases. The CDR3 protein is CASSPNREPFWEQFF. As DNA, the CDR3 is TGTGCCAGCAGCCCAAACAGGGAGCCGTTCTGGGAGCAGTTCTTC.

This clone was seen once. The chain uses TRBV5-6 and TRBJ2-1; 7 bases agree with TRBD2. The germline CDR1 and CDR2 sequences are SGHDT and YYEEEE. The J segment lost 2 bases and the V segment lost 6 bases, leaving 14 bases of the junction unmatched. The CDR3 spans 17 residues. CDR3 residues: CASTQGWAGVAYNEQFF. The CDR3 DNA reads as TGTGCCAGCACCCAGGGCTGGGCGGGAGTAGCCTACAATGAGCAGTTCTTC.

The chain uses TRBV5-1 and TRBJ2-7, with D possibly being TRBD1 (5 bases). Trimming left V 0 bases short and J 1 base short, with 11 bases between. Germline CDR1 and CDR2: SGHRS and YFSETQ. The CDR3 covers 15 residues. CDR3 bases: TGCGCCAGCAGCTTGGCCGCGACAGCTTCCTACGAGCAGTACTTC. This sequence encodes CASSLAATASYEQYF.

The rearrangement links TRBV14 to TRBJ2-7; D may be TRBD2 (6 bases). The germline V and J ends were trimmed by 4 bases and 0 bases, with 13 bases remaining between them. This CDR3 comprises 15 residues. Germline lookup yields CDR1 SGHDN and CDR2 FVKESK. CDR3 DNA: TGTGCCAGCAGCCTGATGTGGGGAGGCTCCTACGAGCAGTACTTC. It yields the protein CASSLMWGGSYEQYF.

This chain uses TRBV10-3 with TRBJ2-1; TRBD1 is a possible D gene (5 bases). Germline V CDR1 and CDR2: ENHRY, SYGVKD. The length of the CDR3 is 12 residues. The V gene lost 4 bases and the J gene lost 5 bases, with 6 bases spanning the gap. CDR3 DNA sequence: TGTGCCATCAGTGTAGGGGACAATGAGCAGTTCTTC. Protein product: CAISVGDNEQFF.

The chain employs TRBV25-1 and TRBJ1-1, with a tentative D call TRBD1 (6 bases). V was cut by 6 bases and J by 5 bases, with 22 bases left in between. CDR1 and CDR2 from the germline V gene are MGHDK and SYGVNS. CDR3 length: 16 residues. The CDR3 sequence is CASSHLLGGAGTEAFF. As DNA, the CDR3 is TGTGCCAGCAGCCACCTTCTGGGGGGGGCAGGGACTGAAGCTTTCTTT.

In nucleotides, the CDR3 is TGTGCCAGCAGCTTGACTAGCGGGAGGGCTTGGAATGAGCAGTTCTTC. Translating it yields CASSLTSGRAWNEQFF. The chain carries TRBV5-4 and TRBJ2-1; the match to TRBD2 covers 13 bases. The CDR3 has 16 amino acids. Trimming cost V 1 base and J 7 bases; bases outside gene matches: 5. The germline V gene encodes CDR1 SGHNT and CDR2 YYREEE (reference sequence).

This chain connects TRBV4-2 to TRBJ2-5; D unclear. The CDR3 covers 12 residues. V was pared by 0 bases and J by 13 bases, with 12 bases between. Germline assignment: CDR1 LGHNA and CDR2 YNFKEQ. CDR3 nucleotide sequence: TGTGCCAGCAGCCAAGATTCATCCCTGCGGTACTTC. Translation gives CASSQDSSLRYF.

This sequence joins TRBV5-1 and TRBJ2-7; D may be TRBD2 (6 bases). Trimming shortened V by 2 bases and J by 7 bases, and 16 bases separated the two germline ends. The CDR3 length is 14 residues. Germline CDR1 reads SGHRS; CDR2 reads YFSETQ. The CDR3 here is CASSFGGPLGEQYF. CDR3 DNA: TGCGCCAGCAGCTTCGGGGGACCCCTTGGGGAGCAGTACTTC.

This sequence joins TRBV18 and TRBJ1-2, with TRBD1 identical over 11 bases. V lost 3 bases and J lost 8; bases outside the gene matches: 8. The CDR3 runs to 15 residues. The V gene's germline CDR1 is KGHSH and CDR2 LQKENI. The CDR3 DNA sequence: TGTGCCAGCTCACCCGGACAGGGGGCCCTGTGGGGCTACACCTTC. It codes for CASSPGQGALWGYTF.

The V and J genes are TRBV27 and TRBJ1-2; 11 bases agree with TRBD1. Germline CDR1 MNHEY, CDR2 SMNVEV (reference sequence). With 6 bases clipped from V and 4 bases from J, the junction kept 4 bases outside the gene matches. The CDR3 totals 14 residues. CDR3 protein: CASRDRGPTYGYTF. The CDR3 DNA reads as TGTGCCAGCAGGGACAGGGGGCCCACCTATGGCTACACCTTC.

V gene TRBV6-6 combines with J gene TRBJ1-2; the D gene is possibly TRBD1 (6 bases). V gave up 5 bases and J gave up 6 bases, with 16 bases separating them. The CDR3 contains 14 residues. Germline CDR1 and CDR2: MNHNY and SVGAGI (reference sequence). The CDR3 region has the DNA TGTGCCAGCAGTCCCCCTATGGGGGCCAATGGCTACACCTTC. Translating gives CASSPPMGANGYTF.

The chain has TRBV25-1 and TRBJ2-3; possibly TRBD2 for D (5 bases). Between the trimmed V and J ends, which lost 4 bases and 3 bases, there was a span of 5 bases. This CDR3 comprises 12 residues. CDR1 is MGHDK and CDR2 is SYGVNS in the germline V gene. The CDR3 sequence is CASSAGTDTQYF. The CDR3 nucleotides are TGTGCCAGCAGTGCGGGGACAGATACGCAGTATTTT.

The chain couples TRBV4-1 to TRBJ1-4, with TRBD1 matching over 7 bases. CDR1 is MGHRA, CDR2 YSYEKL, per germline. CDR3 length: 14 amino acids. The V and J ends lost 10 bases and 8 bases, in that order; junction bases with no gene match: 13. Written as DNA, the CDR3 is TGCGCCACCTCTAAGACAGGGTCGGCGGAAAAACTGTTTTTT. Translation gives CATSKTGSAEKLFF.